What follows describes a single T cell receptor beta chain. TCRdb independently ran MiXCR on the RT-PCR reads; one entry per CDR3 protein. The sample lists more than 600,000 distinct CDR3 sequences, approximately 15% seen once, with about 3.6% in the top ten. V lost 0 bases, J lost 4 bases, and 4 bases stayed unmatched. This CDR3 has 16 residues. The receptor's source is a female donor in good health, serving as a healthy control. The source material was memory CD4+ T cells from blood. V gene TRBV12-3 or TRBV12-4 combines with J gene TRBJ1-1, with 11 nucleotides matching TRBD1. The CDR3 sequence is CASSLALGTGGTEAFF. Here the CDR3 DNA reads TGTGCCAGCAGTTTAGCGCTCGGGACAGGGGGCACTGAAGCTTTCTTT.